Presented here are 30 T cell receptor beta chains from one specimen sequenced in a study of cytomegalovirus exposure and HLA in healthy donors. Sequencing used immunoSEQ multiplex PCR; TCRdb keeps in-frame clones, though not all of them. In the table there are some 120,000 clones, about 94% of which are singletons. Input material: PBMCs. The receptors shown here come from a woman aged 18 to 35 in good health and CMV-seronegative.

This clone showed up just once. This sample also contains other DNA sequences that code for the same CDR3. The gene calls are TRBV28 and TRBJ1-5; D gene uncertain. Germline V gene sequence: CDR1 MDHEN, CDR2 SYDVKM. V gave up 8 bases and J gave up 7 bases, with 15 bases separating them. The CDR3 runs 13 residues. In DNA, the CDR3 is TGTGCCAGCCACCGCGGCGGTAACCAGCCCCAGCATTTT. Protein: CASHRGGNQPQHF.

The chain has TRBV6-5 and TRBJ2-1; 9 bases are a match to TRBD2. The CDR3 spans 15 residues. V lost 3 bases and J lost 9; bases outside the gene matches: 9. The germline gives CDR1 MNHEY, CDR2 SVGAGI. CDR3 nucleotides: TGTGCCAGCAGTTATTACGGCGGGAGGGCCGGTGAGCAGTTCTTC. Translation gives CASSYYGGRAGEQFF.

The CDR3 nucleotides read TGTGCCAGCAGCCACGCATCGACGGTGCCCGGGACAGGGGCGACTAACTATGGCTACACCTTC. This codes for CASSHASTVPGTGATNYGYTF. The gene calls are TRBV4-2 and TRBJ1-2, with 10 bases that match TRBD1. This CDR3 comprises 21 residues. CDR1 and CDR2 (germline): LGHNA, YNFKEQ. V lost 3 bases and J lost 0; bases outside the gene matches: 19.

This chain links TRBV5-1 with TRBJ1-3; D unclear. The CDR3 is made up of 12 amino acids. Germline V gene lookup returns CDR1 SGHRS and CDR2 YFSETQ. Trimming cost V 8 bases and J 4 bases, with 10 bases left between them. In DNA form, the CDR3 reads TGCGCCAGAAAGTGGGAGGGAAACACCATATATTTT. It encodes CARKWEGNTIYF.

The chain has TRBV7-8 and TRBJ2-7; D unclear. Germline assignment: CDR1 SGHVS and CDR2 FQNEAQ. Trimming took off 3 bases at V and 3 bases at J, with 9 bases between the two ends. This CDR3 has 13 amino acids. CDR3 coding DNA: TGTGCCAGCAGCTTGGGTAGCCTCTACGAGCAGTACTTC. It is translated as CASSLGSLYEQYF.

This clone has a single count. The chain links TRBV6-5 to TRBJ1-6, with TRBD1 identical over 9 bases. V was pared by 0 bases and J by 9 bases, with 3 bases of the junction left unmatched. The CDR3 contains 15 residues. Germline V gives CDR1 MNHEY, CDR2 SVGAGI. CDR3 nucleotide sequence: TGTGCCAGCAGTTACTCAGACAGGGGGGCTTCACCCCTCCACTTT. This encodes CASSYSDRGASPLHF.

CDR3 in DNA: TGTGCCAGCAGCGAAAGCGGGGGCATTTACAATGAGCAGTTCTTC. Translated, it gives CASSESGGIYNEQFF. This chain connects TRBV7-2 to TRBJ2-1; 8 bases fit TRBD2. V lost 5 bases and J lost 4; bases outside the gene matches: 7. CDR1 and CDR2 from the germline V gene are SGHTA and FQGNSA. This CDR3 is built from 15 residues.

The rearrangement joins TRBV4-2 to TRBJ1-2; D ambiguous. CDR3 size: 13 residues. V lost 2 bases and J lost 4, with 8 bases in between. Germline V gene sequence: CDR1 LGHNA, CDR2 YNFKEQ. The CDR3 reads CASSQSTFYGYTF. The CDR3 nucleotides read TGTGCCAGCAGCCAATCGACTTTCTATGGCTACACCTTC.

This clone occurred once. The chain joins TRBV13 to TRBJ1-1, with no clear D. Germline V CDR1 and CDR2: PRHDT, FYEKMQ (reference sequence). The CDR3 length is 13 residues. Deletions cut 5 bases from V and 1 base from J, with 8 bases between. The CDR3 spells CASSLRENTEAFF. CDR3 in DNA: TGTGCCAGCAGCCTCCGGGAGAACACTGAAGCTTTCTTT.

CDR3 loop: CASSLTVGTSVYEQYF. DNA for the CDR3: TGTGCCAGCAGCCTGACCGTCGGGACTAGCGTTTACGAGCAGTACTTC. The genes are TRBV7-2 and TRBJ2-7, with TRBD2 matching over 10 bases. Unmatched junction bases numbered 11, after V lost 5 bases and J lost 4 bases. CDR3 length: 16 amino acids. Germline V gene lookup returns CDR1 SGHTA and CDR2 FQGNSA.

The rearrangement links TRBV15 to TRBJ2-1, with 12 bases that match TRBD2. Germline V gene lookup returns CDR1 LNHNV and CDR2 YYDKDF (reference sequence). V lost 0 bases to trimming and J lost 4 bases; unmatched junction nucleotides: 7. CDR3 length: 18 amino acids. CDR3 loop: CATSRDRPGLAGYNEQFF. CDR3 DNA sequence: TGTGCCACCAGCAGAGATCGACCGGGACTAGCGGGTTACAATGAGCAGTTCTTC.

The CDR3 coding sequence is TGTGCCATCTCCTTAGCGGGGGAGGGCTCCTACGAGCAGTACTTC. Translating it yields CAISLAGEGSYEQYF. This rearrangement joins TRBV28 to TRBJ2-7; 9 nucleotides line up with TRBD2. CDR1 and CDR2 from the germline V gene are MDHEN and SYDVKM. V dropped 10 bases and J dropped 0; count of bases not matched to a gene: 10. CDR3 length equals 15 residues. The whole variable domain, remainder taken from reference TRBV28 and TRBJ2-7, is DVKVTQSSRYLVKRTGEKVFLECVQDMDHENMFWYRQDPGLGLRLIYFSYDVKMKEKGDIPEGYSVSREKKERFSLILESASTNQTSMYLCAISLAGEGSYEQYFGPGTRLTVT.

The genes are TRBV19 and TRBJ2-7; possible D gene TRBD2, 5 bases. The CDR3 is 17 residues long. Germline CDR1 reads LNHDA; CDR2 reads SQIVND (reference sequence). V was shortened by 6 bases and J by 0 bases, with 21 bases between the two germline ends. CDR3 nucleotide sequence: TGTGCCAGTAGGTGGCGGGCAGGCCCTCAAAGCTCCTACGAGCAGTACTTC. Translation: CASRWRAGPQSSYEQYF.

The gene calls are TRBV28 and TRBJ2-7; perhaps TRBD1 as D (6 bases). Germline lookup yields CDR1 MDHEN and CDR2 SYDVKM. V lost 7 bases, J lost 4 bases, and 11 bases lay in between. This CDR3 region has 12 residues. DNA of the CDR3: TGTGCCAGCACCAGGGGTGTGTACGAGCAGTACTTC. Translation gives CASTRGVYEQYF. The complete variable domain, with remaining parts taken from reference TRBV28 and TRBJ2-7, reads DVKVTQSSRYLVKRTGEKVFLECVQDMDHENMFWYRQDPGLGLRLIYFSYDVKMKEKGDIPEGYSVSREKKERFSLILESASTNQTSMYLCASTRGVYEQYFGPGTRLTVT.

The chain has TRBV29-1 and TRBJ2-1; tentative D call: TRBD2 (5 bases). Germline CDR1 is SQVTM and CDR2 is ANQGSEA. The V end was cut by 4 bases, the J end by 0 bases, with 7 bases between. The CDR3 runs to 13 residues. Here the CDR3 reads CSVGGSSYNEQFF. The DNA of the CDR3 is TGCAGCGTTGGAGGGAGCTCCTACAATGAGCAGTTCTTC.

The sample holds one count of this clone. The chain carries TRBV5-1 and TRBJ1-1; D not certain. Trimming cost V 4 bases and J 5 bases, with 18 bases left between them. Germline V gene lookup returns CDR1 SGHRS and CDR2 YFSETQ. CDR3 length: 15 amino acids. DNA for the CDR3: TGCGCCAGCAGCCCGTTGGGAGGGTCTGGAACTGAAGCTTTCTTT. Residues: CASSPLGGSGTEAFF.

This clone has a handful of counts. The rearrangement uses TRBV5-5 and TRBJ1-1, with 8 bases matching TRBD1. Germline V gene data show CDR1 as SGHKS and CDR2 as YYEKEE (reference sequence). V was clipped by 3 bases and J by 4 bases; unmatched bases: 8. The CDR3 sequence is 15 residues long. CDR3 in amino acids: CASSSPQGAGTEAFF. For the CDR3, the DNA is TGTGCCAGCAGCTCACCGCAGGGGGCGGGCACTGAAGCTTTCTTT.

V gene TRBV7-2 combines with J gene TRBJ1-3, with no clear D. CDR1 and CDR2 (germline): SGHTA, FQGNSA. V was clipped by 6 bases and J by 0 bases, with 12 bases between them. There are 15 residues in the CDR3. CDR3 sequence: CASSSIRSSGNTIYF. In DNA form, the CDR3 reads TGTGCCAGCAGTTCTATTAGGAGCTCTGGAAACACCATATATTTT. Full variable domain (missing parts from reference TRBV7-2 and TRBJ1-3): GAGVSQSPSNKVTEKGKDVELRCDPISGHTALYWYRQSLGQGLEFLIYFQGNSAPDKSGLPSDRFSAERTGGSVSTLTIQRTQQEDSAVYLCASSSIRSSGNTIYFGEGSWLTVV.

This chain connects TRBV6-5 to TRBJ1-2; D not certain. The V gene lost 6 bases and the J gene lost 6 bases, with 11 bases spanning the gap. The length of the CDR3 is 12 residues. The V gene's germline CDR1 is MNHEY and CDR2 SVGAGI. The chain's CDR3 is CASRGSLNGYTF. CDR3 sequence (DNA): TGTGCCAGCAGGGGCAGTCTAAATGGCTACACCTTC.

The chain joins TRBV5-1 to TRBJ2-1; D possibly corresponds to TRBD1 (8 bases). Per the germline V gene, CDR1 is SGHRS and CDR2 is YFSETQ. The germline V and J ends were trimmed by 4 bases and 8 bases, with 16 bases remaining between them. The CDR3 length is 14 residues. The chain's CDR3 is CASSRGQAGDEQFF. The CDR3 DNA sequence: TGCGCCAGCAGCCGGGGACAGGCGGGGGATGAGCAGTTCTTC.

The CDR3 region has the DNA TGTGCCAGCAGTTACAGTGTCACTAGCGAGGCCCACGAGCAGTACTTC. Translating gives CASSYSVTSEAHEQYF. The V gene is TRBV6-6, the J gene TRBJ2-7; 7 bases map to TRBD2. CDR1 is MNHNY, CDR2 SVGAGI, per germline (reference sequence). J was trimmed by 5 bases and V by 2 bases; bases with no gene match: 12. The CDR3 sequence is 16 residues long.

The J gene is TRBJ2-4, the V gene TRBV28, with a weak D call TRBD1 (6 bases). The germline gives CDR1 MDHEN, CDR2 SYDVKM. The CDR3 runs 15 residues. The V and J ends lost 4 bases and 1 base respectively, with 11 bases between them. The CDR3 loop reads CASSSPQGAKNIQYF. The CDR3 nucleotides read TGTGCCAGCAGTTCACCACAGGGTGCCAAAAACATTCAGTACTTC.

The chain recombines TRBV9 with TRBJ1-5; D remains unclear. The germline V gene has CDR1 SGDLS and CDR2 YYNGEE. This CDR3 region has 13 residues. Trimming shortened V by 4 bases and J by 3 bases, and 8 bases separated the two germline ends. The chain's CDR3 is CASSPAPNQPQHF. CDR3 bases: TGTGCCAGCAGCCCCGCGCCCAATCAGCCCCAGCATTTT.

This chain links TRBV2 with TRBJ2-7; 10 nucleotides agree with TRBD2. V dropped 0 bases and J dropped 4; count of bases not matched to a gene: 9. Germline lookup yields CDR1 SNHLY and CDR2 FYNNEI. The CDR3 is 17 amino acids. CDR3 loop: CASSEAWAKTSGYEQYF. The CDR3, as DNA: TGTGCCAGCAGTGAAGCGTGGGCTAAGACTAGCGGGTACGAGCAGTACTTC.

The CDR3 nucleotides are TGCAGCTTCCAATCGGGGGGGCGCACAGATACGCAGTATTTT. Amino acid sequence: CSFQSGGRTDTQYF. The chain carries TRBV29-1 and TRBJ2-3; 8 bases are a match to TRBD2. V lost 8 bases and J lost 1; bases outside the gene matches: 8. The CDR3 consists of 14 residues. Germline V lookup: CDR1 SQVTM, CDR2 ANQGSEA.

The chain employs TRBV10-1 and TRBJ2-2; 7 bases agree with TRBD1. The CDR3 is 15 residues long. With V trimmed by 6 bases and J by 1 base, 5 bases remained unmatched. The V gene's germline CDR1 is WNHNN and CDR2 SYGVQD (reference sequence). The CDR3 is CASSRTGLNTGELFF. CDR3 bases: TGCGCCAGCAGCCGGACAGGTTTGAACACCGGGGAGCTGTTTTTT.

The chain recombines TRBV6-1 with TRBJ1-4; D uncertain. The CDR3 totals 11 residues. Germline V CDR1 and CDR2: MNHNS, SASEGT. V gave up 8 bases and J gave up 8 bases, with 9 bases separating them. The CDR3 region has the DNA TGTGCCAGCGTGGGAGGGGAAAAACTGTTTTTT. It yields the protein CASVGGEKLFF.

This clone has just one count. The chain uses TRBV19 and TRBJ2-7, with 7 bases lining up with TRBD1. The length of the CDR3 is 14 residues. After removal of 4 bases from V and 0 bases from J, the junction contained 3 bases not matched to a gene. The germline CDR1 and CDR2 sequences are LNHDA and SQIVND (reference sequence). The chain's CDR3 is CASSTGTASYEQYF. The DNA for the CDR3 is TGTGCCAGTAGTACCGGGACAGCCTCCTACGAGCAGTACTTC.

This sequence joins TRBV5-6 and TRBJ2-5; 12 bases are shared with TRBD2. The germline CDR1 and CDR2 sequences are SGHDT and YYEEEE. Trimming took 2 bases from V and 2 from J; bases not matched to a gene: 10. CDR3 size: 18 residues. CDR3 coding DNA: TGTGCCAGCAGCTTTGGGGCTAGCGGGGGGGCGTGGCAAGAGACCCAGTACTTC. Translated: CASSFGASGGAWQETQYF.

This clone was seen just once. The J gene is TRBJ2-2, the V gene TRBV6-5; perhaps TRBD2 as D (6 bases). CDR3 size: 16 residues. Trimming shortened V by 4 bases and J by 1 base, and 13 bases separated the two germline ends. Looked up from germline, CDR1 is MNHEY and CDR2 is SVGAGI. This CDR3 reads CASSSTGTWNTGELFF. The CDR3 nucleotides are TGTGCCAGCAGTTCGACCGGGACTTGGAACACCGGGGAGCTGTTTTTT.